This T cell receptor beta chain is drawn from a study of blood T cells in healthy people across ages. Study-level results: It was not known whether donors were CMV positive (a possible confounder of expanded clonotype changes). It was held that diversity estimates obtained from one million T cells represented underestimates. Among T cells, TCR beta diversity per million cells dropped roughly linearly as age rose. The percentage of naive T cells correlated strongly with TCR beta diversity.

This clonotype has a handful of counts. Its antigen is not known. Combining a sample-barcoded 5' primer with a J-beta primer mix, a second PCR ran for about 7 to 11 cycles. From the 5' RACE reads, TCRdb called clonotypes with MiXCR, one entry per CDR3 protein. Seen here are around 850,000 distinct CDR3 sequences, 35% to 40% observed once, and the top ten hold around 13%. Sequencing was carried out using blood. The receptor's source is a man aged 18 to 29 in good health.

The CDR3 coding sequence is TGTGCCAGCAGCTTAGTGTGGGGCTACACCTTC. This translates into CASSLVWGYTF. The chain is built from TRBV7-9 and TRBJ1-2; D unclear. CDR1 is SEHNR and CDR2 is FQNEAQ in the germline V gene (reference sequence). The CDR3 is made up of 11 amino acids. V was cut by 1 base and J by 8 bases, with 5 bases left in between. The full variable domain, with the rest looked up from reference TRBV7-9 and TRBJ1-2, is DTGVSQNPRHKITKRGQNVTFRCDPISEHNRLYWYRQTLGQGPEFLTYFQNEAQLEKSRLLSDRFSAERPKGSFSTLEIQRTEQGDSAMYLCASSLVWGYTFGSGTRLTVV.